These 28 T cell receptor beta chains came from one sample sequenced in a study of shared clonotypes between healthy human individuals. The assay was immunoSEQ multiplex PCR, and TCRdb's table has in-frame clones only and misses some. The sample lists more than 2 million clones; 95% were seen once. Material: naive CD4+ T cells sorted from blood. As for subset: CD45RA+ positively selected. The receptors come from a man between 18 and 35 years old in good health.

This chain links TRBV21-1 with TRBJ2-7; the table gives TRBD2 as D, unverified against the DNA. TRBV21-1 is an annotated pseudogene. The CDR3 spans 17 residues. As DNA, the CDR3 is TGTGCCAGCAGCAAGAAGAGGGACTCCACTTCCGACTACGAGCAGTACTTC. As protein: CASSKKRDSTSDYEQYF.

This rearrangement joins TRBV6-1 to TRBJ2-5; D unclear. V lost 5 bases and J 1 base, leaving 8 bases between the germline ends. Germline V CDR1 and CDR2: MNHNS, SASEGT. The CDR3 covers 13 residues. The CDR3 is CASSYRAQETQYF. The CDR3 DNA reads as TGTGCCAGCAGTTATAGAGCCCAAGAGACCCAGTACTTC.

This clone has a single count. This chain uses TRBV25-1 with TRBJ1-5; no reliable D call. Germline CDR1 MGHDK, CDR2 SYGVNS. The CDR3 covers 12 residues. Trimming pared 4 bases from V and 5 bases from J, leaving 6 bases between. The CDR3 region is CASSGPDQPQHF. CDR3 DNA: TGTGCCAGCAGTGGTCCGGATCAGCCCCAGCATTTT.

The chain carries TRBV14 and TRBJ2-6, with D hard to call. Deletions cut 6 bases from V and 2 bases from J, with 14 bases between. This CDR3 is built from 16 residues. CDR1 and CDR2 (germline): SGHDN, FVKESK. The CDR3 DNA reads as TGTGCCAGCAGTCTCCAGCGTAGGGCTGGGGCCAACGTCCTGACTTTC. Protein: CASSLQRRAGANVLTF.

The rearrangement joins TRBV29-1 to TRBJ2-1, with 7 bases lining up with TRBD2. V trimming: 7 bases; J trimming: 6 bases; junction bases outside the gene matches: 6. This CDR3 comprises 12 residues. Germline loops: CDR1 SQVTM, CDR2 ANQGSEA. The CDR3, as DNA: TGCAGCGCTGGGACTATGGTCAATGAGCAGTTCTTC. Protein: CSAGTMVNEQFF.

The CDR3 loop reads CASSVNSGNEQFF. The CDR3 nucleotides are TGTGCCAGCAGTGTGAATAGCGGCAATGAGCAGTTCTTC. The rearrangement joins TRBV25-1 to TRBJ2-1, with a possible D match to TRBD2 (6 bases). The CDR3 runs to 13 residues. Germline V gene data show CDR1 as MGHDK and CDR2 as SYGVNS. Trimming stripped 4 bases from V and 6 bases from J, with 10 bases between.

The rearrangement joins TRBV28 to TRBJ2-7; D possibly corresponds to TRBD2 (5 bases). Germline V gene data show CDR1 as MDHEN and CDR2 as SYDVKM. The V end was cut by 7 bases, the J end by 4 bases, with 17 bases between. The CDR3 length is 14 residues. The CDR3 DNA follows: TGTGCCAGCAAGACAAGGCCGGGGTTGTACGAGCAGTACTTC. Translation: CASKTRPGLYEQYF. Drawing the rest from reference TRBV28 and TRBJ2-7, the complete variable domain is DVKVTQSSRYLVKRTGEKVFLECVQDMDHENMFWYRQDPGLGLRLIYFSYDVKMKEKGDIPEGYSVSREKKERFSLILESASTNQTSMYLCASKTRPGLYEQYFGPGTRLTVT.

J is TRBJ2-7 and V is TRBV29-1; D is undetermined. Trimming took 6 bases from V and 2 from J, leaving 8 bases between them. The CDR3 contains 11 residues. Germline values: CDR1 SQVTM, CDR2 ANQGSEA. The CDR3, as DNA: TGCAGCGTACAACGCGCCTACGAGCAGTACTTC. It yields the protein CSVQRAYEQYF.

CDR3 amino acids: CASSGQENTEAFF. The CDR3 nucleotides are TGTGCCAGCAGCGGACAGGAGAACACTGAAGCTTTCTTT. The V call is TRBV9, the J call TRBJ1-1, with a weak D call TRBD1 (6 bases). The germline gives CDR1 SGDLS, CDR2 YYNGEE. The CDR3 runs to 13 residues. Trimming shortened V by 3 bases and J by 1 base, and 7 bases separated the two germline ends.

This chain joins TRBV29-1 and TRBJ2-1, with D possibly matching TRBD1 (7 bases). The CDR3 has 15 amino acids. Looked up from germline, CDR1 is SQVTM and CDR2 is ANQGSEA. V was trimmed by 1 base and J by 2 bases, leaving 12 bases between them. The CDR3 DNA sequence: TGCAGCGTTGAAGGGGGGGACAGCGCCTACAATGAGCAGTTCTTC. Protein sequence: CSVEGGDSAYNEQFF.

The chain links TRBV9 to TRBJ2-3; perhaps TRBD2 as D (5 bases). Trimming pared 3 bases from V and 0 bases from J, leaving 11 bases between. CDR1 is SGDLS, CDR2 YYNGEE, per germline. This CDR3 has 15 residues. In DNA, the CDR3 is TGTGCCAGCAGCGGCGAGGGATTTAGCACAGATACGCAGTATTTT. It translates to CASSGEGFSTDTQYF. The variable domain in full, with the rest retrieved from reference TRBV9 and TRBJ2-3, is DSGVTQTPKHLITATGQRVTLRCSPRSGDLSVYWYQQSLDQGLQFLIQYYNGEERAKGNILERFSAQQFPDLHSELNLSSLELGDSALYFCASSGEGFSTDTQYFGPGTRLTVL.

This clone was recorded once. This chain joins TRBV5-1 and TRBJ1-2; D is unresolved. Germline lookup yields CDR1 SGHRS and CDR2 YFSETQ. CDR3 length: 14 residues. With 3 bases removed from V and 8 bases from J, the gap between germline ends came to 17 bases. CDR3 sequence reads: CASSSGRVGRGYTF. The CDR3 DNA sequence: TGCGCCAGCAGCTCCGGACGGGTGGGAAGAGGCTACACCTTC.

The rearrangement uses TRBV11-2 and TRBJ1-3; D gene uncertain. The CDR3 consists of 16 residues. Germline V lookup: CDR1 SGHAT, CDR2 FQNNGV. V shed 1 base and J shed 0 bases, with 10 bases lying between them. The CDR3 loop reads CASSLGVQLSGNTIYF. CDR3 sequence (DNA): TGTGCCAGCAGCTTAGGAGTCCAGCTCTCTGGAAACACCATATATTTT.

The chain recombines TRBV6-1 with TRBJ1-1, with D hard to call. V lost 1 base to trimming and J lost 4 bases, with 10 bases between them. Germline V lookup: CDR1 MNHNS, CDR2 SASEGT. The CDR3 extends over 14 amino acids. The CDR3 sequence is CASSEVRAPTEAFF. Here the CDR3 DNA reads TGTGCCAGCAGTGAAGTACGGGCTCCCACTGAAGCTTTCTTT.

DNA of the CDR3: TGTGCCAGCAGTGAAGCAGCGAGTCAGCCCCAGCATTTT. This sequence encodes CASSEAASQPQHF. The rearrangement links TRBV2 to TRBJ1-5, with no clear D. Germline CDR1 reads SNHLY; CDR2 reads FYNNEI. The CDR3 runs 13 residues. Trimming cost V 0 bases and J 6 bases, with 6 bases left between them.

The chain uses TRBV5-6 and TRBJ1-1; no clear D gene. The CDR3 extends over 13 amino acids. Germline-derived CDR1 and CDR2 are SGHDT and YYEEEE. Trimming shortened V by 4 bases and J by 11 bases, and 18 bases separated the two germline ends. CDR3 protein: CASSPPAGSPAFF. The CDR3 DNA follows: TGTGCCAGCAGCCCCCCTGCGGGGAGTCCCGCTTTCTTT.

This clone was seen once. The same CDR3 can be traced to other DNA sequences in this sample. The chain joins TRBV2 to TRBJ2-3; 12 bases are a match to TRBD2. The ends lost 5 bases at V and 5 bases at J; junction bases unmatched: 5. The CDR3 spans 15 residues. CDR1 and CDR2 from the germline V gene are SNHLY and FYNNEI. The CDR3 coding sequence is TGTGCCAGCAGTAAGGGACTAGCGGGTGGAGATACGCAGTATTTT. Protein: CASSKGLAGGDTQYF.

V is TRBV5-4 and J is TRBJ2-1, with 10 bases aligning to TRBD2. The CDR3 is made up of 16 amino acids. V was pared by 0 bases and J by 6 bases, with 6 bases of the junction left unmatched. From germline, CDR1 is SGHNT and CDR2 YYREEE (reference sequence). Here the CDR3 DNA reads TGTGCCAGCAGCTTGGCGAGCGGGGGGGCCGTCAATGAGCAGTTCTTC. Amino acids: CASSLASGGAVNEQFF.

The chain's CDR3 is CASSEPDSEAFF. The CDR3 DNA reads TGTGCCAGCAGTGAGCCTGACAGTGAAGCTTTCTTT. V is TRBV25-1 and J is TRBJ1-1; D may be TRBD1 (5 bases). The CDR3 is made up of 12 amino acids. CDR1 MGHDK and CDR2 SYGVNS come from the germline V gene. The V end was cut by 3 bases, the J end by 7 bases, with 9 bases between. Supplemented by reference TRBV25-1 and TRBJ1-1, the full variable domain reads EADIYQTPRYLVIGTGKKITLECSQTMGHDKMYWYQQDPGMELHLIHYSYGVNSTEKGDLSSESTVSRIRTEHFPLTLESARPSHTSQYLCASSEPDSEAFFGQGTRLTVV.

The CDR3 reads CASSWGQANSYEQYF. Written as DNA, the CDR3 is TGTGCCAGCTCCTGGGGACAGGCGAACTCCTACGAGCAGTACTTC. The chain joins TRBV18 to TRBJ2-7; 8 bases agree with TRBD1. The germline gives CDR1 KGHSH, CDR2 LQKENI. The V and J ends lost 6 bases and 0 bases, in that order; junction bases with no gene match: 7. The CDR3 spans 15 residues. The full variable domain, rest sourced from reference TRBV18 and TRBJ2-7, is NAGVMQNPRHLVRRRGQEARLRCSPMKGHSHVYWYRQLPEEGLKFMVYLQKENIIDESGMPKERFSAEFPKEGPSILRIQQVVRGDSAAYFCASSWGQANSYEQYFGPGTRLTVT.

The CDR3 DNA reads as TGTGCCTGGATAGGAACGGGAGAGAACAATGAGCAGTTCTTC. Protein sequence: CAWIGTGENNEQFF. V and J are TRBV30 and TRBJ2-1; weak D call: TRBD2 (6 bases). Per germline, CDR1 GTSNPN and CDR2 SVGIG (reference sequence). V was pared by 4 bases and J by 5 bases, with 15 bases between. The length of the CDR3 is 14 residues.

Notes on this clone: A read error may produce the germline difference seen at one junction end. This chain uses TRBV2 with TRBJ2-3, with D possibly called TRBD1 or TRBD2 (6 bases each). This CDR3 is 14 amino acids long. Per the germline V gene, CDR1 is SNHLY and CDR2 is FYNNEI. Here the CDR3 DNA reads TGTGCCAGCAGCAGTGGGGGGCGCACGGATACGCAGTATTTT. The encoded protein is CASSSGGRTDTQYF.

This chain links TRBV30 with TRBJ2-2, with TRBD2 matching over 11 bases. The CDR3 sequence is 15 residues long. Germline-derived CDR1 and CDR2 are GTSNPN and SVGIG (reference sequence). Trimming took 8 bases from V and 6 from J; bases not matched to a gene: 11. This CDR3 reads CASRPASGRSGELFF. Written as DNA, the CDR3 is TGTGCCAGCAGACCAGCTAGCGGGAGGTCCGGGGAGCTGTTTTTT.

The rearrangement uses TRBV5-5 and TRBJ1-1; D perhaps matches TRBD1 (5 bases). Germline CDR1 and CDR2: SGHKS and YYEKEE (reference sequence). This CDR3 comprises 14 residues. Trimming removed 0 bases from V and 7 bases from J, with 13 bases in between. The CDR3: CASSLATGRYEAFF. Written as DNA, the CDR3 is TGTGCCAGCAGCTTGGCCACAGGCCGGTATGAAGCTTTCTTT.

This chain links TRBV2 with TRBJ2-3; unclear D gene. Germline V gene sequence: CDR1 SNHLY, CDR2 FYNNEI. V was cut by 8 bases and J by 2 bases, with 11 bases left in between. The CDR3 length is 13 residues. CDR3 protein: CASFVGFTDTQYF. DNA of the CDR3: TGTGCCAGCTTTGTAGGTTTCACAGATACGCAGTATTTT.

J is TRBJ1-1 and V is TRBV5-4, with TRBD1 matching 8 bases. The CDR3 is made up of 15 amino acids. The germline gives CDR1 SGHNT, CDR2 YYREEE (reference sequence). With V trimmed by 3 bases and J by 0 bases, 4 bases remained unmatched. CDR3 protein: CASSSRDRMNTEAFF. The CDR3 DNA sequence: TGTGCCAGCAGCTCCCGGGACAGGATGAACACTGAAGCTTTCTTT.

V usage is TRBV27 and J usage is TRBJ2-7, with TRBD1 identical over 7 bases. The CDR3 is 13 residues long. The J segment lost 6 bases and the V segment lost 6 bases, leaving 8 bases of the junction unmatched. CDR1 MNHEY and CDR2 SMNVEV come from the germline V gene (reference sequence). The CDR3, as DNA: TGTGCCAGCAGCATGAAGGACAGGCCCGAGCAGTACTTC. This sequence encodes CASSMKDRPEQYF.

This clone was picked up one time. The V gene is TRBV4-1, the J gene TRBJ1-3; TRBD1 might be the D (6 bases). V lost 2 bases to trimming and J lost 0 bases, with 8 bases between them. The CDR3 sequence is 15 residues long. Germline loops: CDR1 MGHRA, CDR2 YSYEKL. For the CDR3, the DNA is TGCGCCAGCAGCCAAAGAGGGGGCTCTGGAAACACCATATATTTT. Protein product: CASSQRGGSGNTIYF.